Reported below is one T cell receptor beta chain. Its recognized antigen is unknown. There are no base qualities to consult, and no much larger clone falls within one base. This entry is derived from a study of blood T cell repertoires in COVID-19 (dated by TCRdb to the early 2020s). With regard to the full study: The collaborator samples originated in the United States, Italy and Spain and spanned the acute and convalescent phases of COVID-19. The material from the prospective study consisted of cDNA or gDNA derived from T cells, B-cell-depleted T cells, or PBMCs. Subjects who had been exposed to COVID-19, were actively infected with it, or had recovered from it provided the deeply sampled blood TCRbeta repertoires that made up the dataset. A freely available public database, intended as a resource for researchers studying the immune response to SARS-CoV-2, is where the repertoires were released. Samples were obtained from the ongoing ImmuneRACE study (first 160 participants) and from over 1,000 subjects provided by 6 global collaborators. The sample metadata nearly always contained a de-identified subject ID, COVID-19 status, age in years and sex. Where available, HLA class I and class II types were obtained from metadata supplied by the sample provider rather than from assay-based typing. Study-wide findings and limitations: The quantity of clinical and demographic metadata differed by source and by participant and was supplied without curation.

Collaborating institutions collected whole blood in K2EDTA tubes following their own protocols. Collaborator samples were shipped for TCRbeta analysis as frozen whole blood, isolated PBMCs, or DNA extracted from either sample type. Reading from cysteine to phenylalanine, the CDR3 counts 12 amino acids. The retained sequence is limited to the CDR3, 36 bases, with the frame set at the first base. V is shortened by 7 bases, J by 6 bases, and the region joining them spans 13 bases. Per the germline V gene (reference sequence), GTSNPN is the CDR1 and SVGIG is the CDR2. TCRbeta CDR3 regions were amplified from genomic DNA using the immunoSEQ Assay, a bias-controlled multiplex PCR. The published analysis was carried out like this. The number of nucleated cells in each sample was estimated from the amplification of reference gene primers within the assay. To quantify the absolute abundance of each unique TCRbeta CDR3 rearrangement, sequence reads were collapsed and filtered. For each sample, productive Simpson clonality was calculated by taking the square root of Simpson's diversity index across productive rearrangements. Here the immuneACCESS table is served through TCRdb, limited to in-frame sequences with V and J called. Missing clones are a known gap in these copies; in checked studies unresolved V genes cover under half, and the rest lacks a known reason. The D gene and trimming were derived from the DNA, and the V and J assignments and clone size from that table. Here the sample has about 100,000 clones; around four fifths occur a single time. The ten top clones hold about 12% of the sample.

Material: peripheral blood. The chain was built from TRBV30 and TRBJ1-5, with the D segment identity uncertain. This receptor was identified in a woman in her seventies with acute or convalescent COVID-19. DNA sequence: TGTGCCTTAAAACAGCCATTTCAGCCCCAGCATTTT. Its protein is CALKQPFQPQHF. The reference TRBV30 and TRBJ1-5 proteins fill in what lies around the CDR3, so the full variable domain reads SQTIHQWPATLVQPVGSPLSLECTVEGTSNPNLYWYRQAAGRGLQLLFYSVGIGQISSEVPQNLSASRPQDRQFILSSKKLLLSDSGFYLCALKQPFQPQHFGDGTRLSIL.